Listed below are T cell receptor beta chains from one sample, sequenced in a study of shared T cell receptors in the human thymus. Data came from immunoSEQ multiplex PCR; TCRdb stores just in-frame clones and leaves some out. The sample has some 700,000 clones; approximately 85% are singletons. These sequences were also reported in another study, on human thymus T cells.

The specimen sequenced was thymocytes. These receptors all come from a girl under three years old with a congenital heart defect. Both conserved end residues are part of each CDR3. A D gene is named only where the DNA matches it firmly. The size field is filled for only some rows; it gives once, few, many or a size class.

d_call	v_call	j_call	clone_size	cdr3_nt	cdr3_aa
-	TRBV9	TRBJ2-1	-	TGTGCCAGCAGCCTCAGGCAGGGCTCCTACAATGAGCAGTTCTTC	CASSLRQGSYNEQFF
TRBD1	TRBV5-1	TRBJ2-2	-	TGCGCCAGCAGCTGGCTGGCGGGACAGGGAGACACCGGGGAGCTGTTTTTT	CASSWLAGQGDTGELFF
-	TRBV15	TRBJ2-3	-	TGTGCCACCAGCAGACCGGGCCCCCAGGGGAGCACAGATACGCAGTATTTT	CATSRPGPQGSTDTQYF
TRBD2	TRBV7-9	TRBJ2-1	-	TGTGCCAGCAGCTTACTAGCGGGGGGTCTTCAGAGCTCCTACAATGAGCAGTTCTTC	CASSLLAGGLQSSYNEQFF
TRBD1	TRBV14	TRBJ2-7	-	TGTGCCAGCAGCCGGGGACAGGGAGCGTCCTACGAGCAGTACTTC	CASSRGQGASYEQYF
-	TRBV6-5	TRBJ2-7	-	TGTGCCAGCAGTTCCCTCGCGGGCCTCGAGGTAGGCGAGCAGTACTTC	CASSSLAGLEVGEQYF
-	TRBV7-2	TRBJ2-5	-	TGTGCCAGCAGTAAGAGCGATACAGGTGTAATATGGGCAGAGACCCAGTACTTC	CASSKSDTGVIWAETQYF
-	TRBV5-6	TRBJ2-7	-	TGTGCCAGCAGCATGACAGGAAACTACGAGCAGTACTTC	CASSMTGNYEQYF
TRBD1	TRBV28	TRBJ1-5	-	TGTGCCAGCAGTTTAAGGGGGCTCACTCTAGGGAGCAATCAGCCCCAGCATTTT	CASSLRGLTLGSNQPQHF
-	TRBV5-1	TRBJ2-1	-	TGCGCCAGCAGCAATCCAGGGGTTGAGCAGTTCTTC	CASSNPGVEQFF
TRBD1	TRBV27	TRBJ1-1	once	TGTGCCAGCAGTTTGTTGACAGGGGGCGATGACACTGAAGCTTTCTTT	CASSLLTGGDDTEAFF
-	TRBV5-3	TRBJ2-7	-	TGTGCCAGAAGCTTGGGCCTATTGGAGCAGTACTTC	CARSLGLLEQYF
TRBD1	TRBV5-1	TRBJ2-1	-	TGCGCCAGCAGCTTAATTGGGACAGGCCATGGATCCTCCTACAATGAGCAGTTCTTC	CASSLIGTGHGSSYNEQFF
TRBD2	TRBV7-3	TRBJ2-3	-	TGTGCCAGCAGCTTAGAACTAGCGGGGGGGCTCCATAGCACAGATACGCAGTATTTT	CASSLELAGGLHSTDTQYF
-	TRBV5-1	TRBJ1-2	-	TGCGCCAGCAGCATGACGGGTTTGGGTTTGTCTGACTATGGCTACACCTTC	CASSMTGLGLSDYGYTF
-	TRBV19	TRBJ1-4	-	TGTGCCAGTAGAAGGGGCCCTAATGAAAAACTGTTTTTT	CASRRGPNEKLFF
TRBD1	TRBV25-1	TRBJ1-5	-	TGTGCCAGCAGTGAATCGGGACAGGAAGAAAATCAGCCCCAGCATTTT	CASSESGQEENQPQHF
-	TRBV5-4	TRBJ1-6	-	TGTGCCAGCAGCGGGGGGGGTCGCCAGGGTTCACCCCTCCACTTT	CASSGGGRQGSPLHF
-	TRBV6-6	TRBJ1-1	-	TGTGCCAGCAGATCCCTAGAACCTGAAGCTTTCTTT	CASRSLEPEAFF
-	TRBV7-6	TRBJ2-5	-	TGTGCCAGCAGTTCAGGGGTGACGGAGACCCAGTACTTC	CASSSGVTETQYF
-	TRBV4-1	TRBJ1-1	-	TGCGCCAGCAGCTTTATCTCCGGGGAACACACTGAAGCTTTCTTT	CASSFISGEHTEAFF
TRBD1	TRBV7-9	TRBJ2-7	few	TGTGCCAGCAGCCCGGGACAGGGGGCAATCGGCTACTACGAGCAGTACTTC	CASSPGQGAIGYYEQYF
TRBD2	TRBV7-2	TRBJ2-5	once	TGTGCCAGCAGGCAGGCCGGGAGACTAGCGGGGGTTTACAAAGAGACCCAGTACTTC	CASRQAGRLAGVYKETQYF
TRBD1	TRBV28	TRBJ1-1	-	TGTGCCAGCAGTACAGGGGTGAACACTGAAGCTTTCTTT	CASSTGVNTEAFF
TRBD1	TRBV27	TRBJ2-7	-	TGTGCCAGCAGTTCCGGGACAGGACCCTACGAGCAGTACTTC	CASSSGTGPYEQYF
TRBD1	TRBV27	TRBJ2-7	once	TGTGCCAGCAGTCGTCAGACAGGGACCGACGAGCAGTACTTC	CASSRQTGTDEQYF
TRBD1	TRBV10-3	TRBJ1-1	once	TGTGCCATCAGCCGACCGGGACAGGATAAAATAACTGAAGCTTTCTTT	CAISRPGQDKITEAFF
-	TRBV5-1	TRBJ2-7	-	TGCGCCAGCAGCTTGGTTGGCGGGGGCCCTTTCTACGAGCAGTACTTC	CASSLVGGGPFYEQYF
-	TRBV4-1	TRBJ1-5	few	TGCGCCAGCAGCCAAGTACGATCTAGGGGACACTACAATCAGCCCCAGCATTTT	CASSQVRSRGHYNQPQHF
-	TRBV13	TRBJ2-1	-	TGTGCCAGCAGCTTAGGAGTGGGGGGGCCGAATGAGCAGTTCTTC	CASSLGVGGPNEQFF
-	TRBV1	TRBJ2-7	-	TGCACCAGCAGCCAGGTGGAGGAGCTTCGCGACGAGCAGTACTTC	CTSSQVEELRDEQYF
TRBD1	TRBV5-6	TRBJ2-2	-	TGTGCCAGCAGCCTTGGGACAGAGAACACCGGGGAGCTGTTTTTT	CASSLGTENTGELFF
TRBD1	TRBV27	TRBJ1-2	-	TGTGCCAGCAGTTTATCTAGAGGACAGGAACCTAACTATGGCTACACCTTC	CASSLSRGQEPNYGYTF
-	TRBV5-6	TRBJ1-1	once	TGTGCCAGCAGCTTGGGACATACTCAATTTCCGAACACTGAAGCTTTCTTT	CASSLGHTQFPNTEAFF
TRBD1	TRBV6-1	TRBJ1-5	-	TGTGCCAGCAGTGAAGGGCAGACAGGGGAGGGATTAAGCAATCAGCCCCAGCATTTT	CASSEGQTGEGLSNQPQHF